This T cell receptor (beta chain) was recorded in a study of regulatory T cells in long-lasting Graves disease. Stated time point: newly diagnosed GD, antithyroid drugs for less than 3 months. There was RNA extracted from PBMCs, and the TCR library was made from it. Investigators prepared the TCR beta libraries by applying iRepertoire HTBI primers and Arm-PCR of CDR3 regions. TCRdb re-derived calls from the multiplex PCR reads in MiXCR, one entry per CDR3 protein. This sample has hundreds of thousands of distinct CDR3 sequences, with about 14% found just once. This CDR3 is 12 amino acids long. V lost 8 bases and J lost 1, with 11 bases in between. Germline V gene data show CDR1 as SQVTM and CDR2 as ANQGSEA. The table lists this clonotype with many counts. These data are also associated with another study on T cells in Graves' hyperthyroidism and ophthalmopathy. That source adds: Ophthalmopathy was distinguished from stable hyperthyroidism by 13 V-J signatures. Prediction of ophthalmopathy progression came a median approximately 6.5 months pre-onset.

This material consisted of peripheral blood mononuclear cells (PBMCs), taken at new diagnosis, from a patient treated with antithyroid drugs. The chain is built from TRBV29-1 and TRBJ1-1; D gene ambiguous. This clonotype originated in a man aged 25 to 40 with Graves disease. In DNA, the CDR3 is TGCAGCCCCACCCTACAGAACACTGAAGCTTTCTTT. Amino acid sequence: CSPTLQNTEAFF.